This is a list of T cell receptor beta chains from one sample in a study of blood T cell repertoires in COVID-19. The method was immunoSEQ multiplex PCR; TCRdb's version includes in-frame clones alone and lacks a portion of them. The sample consists of 120,000 or so clones, 82% of them appearing once. Specimen: peripheral blood. These receptors were obtained from a woman in her 70s with acute or convalescent COVID-19. CDR3s include the opening cysteine and the closing phenylalanine or tryptophan. The order of the fields is V gene, J gene, D gene, clone size, CDR3 DNA, CDR3 protein. The D gene is left open where the match is weak. Only some rows state a clone size, as once, few, many or a class for expanded clones.

TRBV19	TRBJ1-5	-	-	TGTGCCAGTAGTATCGAAGGTGGGCTTAGTCAGCCCCAGCATTTT	CASSIEGGLSQPQHF
TRBV30	TRBJ2-7	-	-	TGTGCCTGGAGTGTAGCCCATTACTACGAGCAGTACTTC	CAWSVAHYYEQYF
TRBV28	TRBJ1-3	-	few	TGTGCCAGCAGTTTAAGCGACGGTTCTGGAAACACCATATATTTT	CASSLSDGSGNTIYF
TRBV11-3	TRBJ2-5	TRBD2	-	TGTGCCAGCAGCTTAGATACTAGCGGGGGCCCAAGGGAGACCCAGTACTTC	CASSLDTSGGPRETQYF
TRBV3-1/TRBV3-2	TRBJ1-1	TRBD1	once	TGTGCCAGCAGTGCCGGGACAGATAACACTGAAGCTTTCTTT	CASSAGTDNTEAFF
TRBV3-1/TRBV3-2	TRBJ1-6	-	many	TGTGCCAGCAGCCCACCTGGGGCGTCCTATAATTCACCCCTCCACTTT	CASSPPGASYNSPLHF
TRBV30	TRBJ1-4	-	-	TGTGCCTGGACCGCACGACACAGGATTGATGAAAAACTGTTTTTT	CAWTARHRIDEKLFF
TRBV27	TRBJ2-5	-	-	TGTGCCAGCAGTTTATTCGCGGGGGCGGACCCTTGGACCCAGTACTTC	CASSLFAGADPWTQYF
TRBV18	TRBJ2-5	TRBD2	-	TGTGCCAGCTCTCGCGGCGGGGGGGCCACAGAGACCCAGTACTTC	CASSRGGGATETQYF
TRBV3-1/TRBV3-2	TRBJ1-2	TRBD1	-	TGTGCCAGCAGCCAATTTGGGACAGCCACCGCCTATGGCTACACCTTC	CASSQFGTATAYGYTF
TRBV5-6	TRBJ2-5	TRBD2	-	TGTGCCAGCAGCTCCACGGGGACTAGCTGGGAAGAGACCCAGTACTTC	CASSSTGTSWEETQYF
TRBV5-5	TRBJ2-1	TRBD1	-	TGTGCCAGCAGCTCCGACAGGGTCCGGAGTCTCTTC	CASSSDRVRSLF
TRBV29-1	TRBJ1-2	-	-	TGCAGCGTTGATTACCGGGAGAGGGGCTACACCTTC	CSVDYRERGYTF
TRBV5-1	TRBJ2-1	-	-	TGCGCCAGCACCCCCTCAGGTAGCTCCTACAATGAGCAGTTCTTC	CASTPSGSSYNEQFF
TRBV24-1	TRBJ2-3	-	-	TGTGCCACCAGTGATTTGAGAGGGGCTCGGGGGACGCAGTATTTT	CATSDLRGARGTQYF
TRBV11-2	TRBJ2-5	-	-	TGTGCCAGCAGCTTGGCAAACCAAGAGACCCAGTACTTC	CASSLANQETQYF
TRBV7-9	TRBJ2-2	TRBD1	-	TGTGCCAGCAGCCAGGGACAGGAAACCGGGGAGCTGTTTTTT	CASSQGQETGELFF
TRBV5-8	TRBJ1-3	-	-	TGTGCCAGCAGCCAAACGAGCAACACCATATATTTT	CASSQTSNTIYF
TRBV7-2	TRBJ2-7	TRBD1	few	TGTGCCAGCAGCTTGCCCCGGACAGGGGGCTCCTACGAGCAGTACTTC	CASSLPRTGGSYEQYF
TRBV6-6	TRBJ1-1	-	-	TGTGCCAGCACCCCGGTAGTTGAGACTGAAGCTTTCTTT	CASTPVVETEAFF
TRBV2	TRBJ1-5	TRBD1	-	TGTGCCAGCAGGGGGGACAGGGGCAGTCAGCCCCAGCATTTT	CASRGDRGSQPQHF
TRBV4-2	TRBJ1-5	-	-	TGTGCCAGCAGCCAAGATTCAGGGGCGCGGGATCAGCCCCAGCATTTT	CASSQDSGARDQPQHF
TRBV11-3	TRBJ1-4	-	-	TGTGCCAGCAGCACAAACAGGGACGGAAAACTGTTTTTT	CASSTNRDGKLFF